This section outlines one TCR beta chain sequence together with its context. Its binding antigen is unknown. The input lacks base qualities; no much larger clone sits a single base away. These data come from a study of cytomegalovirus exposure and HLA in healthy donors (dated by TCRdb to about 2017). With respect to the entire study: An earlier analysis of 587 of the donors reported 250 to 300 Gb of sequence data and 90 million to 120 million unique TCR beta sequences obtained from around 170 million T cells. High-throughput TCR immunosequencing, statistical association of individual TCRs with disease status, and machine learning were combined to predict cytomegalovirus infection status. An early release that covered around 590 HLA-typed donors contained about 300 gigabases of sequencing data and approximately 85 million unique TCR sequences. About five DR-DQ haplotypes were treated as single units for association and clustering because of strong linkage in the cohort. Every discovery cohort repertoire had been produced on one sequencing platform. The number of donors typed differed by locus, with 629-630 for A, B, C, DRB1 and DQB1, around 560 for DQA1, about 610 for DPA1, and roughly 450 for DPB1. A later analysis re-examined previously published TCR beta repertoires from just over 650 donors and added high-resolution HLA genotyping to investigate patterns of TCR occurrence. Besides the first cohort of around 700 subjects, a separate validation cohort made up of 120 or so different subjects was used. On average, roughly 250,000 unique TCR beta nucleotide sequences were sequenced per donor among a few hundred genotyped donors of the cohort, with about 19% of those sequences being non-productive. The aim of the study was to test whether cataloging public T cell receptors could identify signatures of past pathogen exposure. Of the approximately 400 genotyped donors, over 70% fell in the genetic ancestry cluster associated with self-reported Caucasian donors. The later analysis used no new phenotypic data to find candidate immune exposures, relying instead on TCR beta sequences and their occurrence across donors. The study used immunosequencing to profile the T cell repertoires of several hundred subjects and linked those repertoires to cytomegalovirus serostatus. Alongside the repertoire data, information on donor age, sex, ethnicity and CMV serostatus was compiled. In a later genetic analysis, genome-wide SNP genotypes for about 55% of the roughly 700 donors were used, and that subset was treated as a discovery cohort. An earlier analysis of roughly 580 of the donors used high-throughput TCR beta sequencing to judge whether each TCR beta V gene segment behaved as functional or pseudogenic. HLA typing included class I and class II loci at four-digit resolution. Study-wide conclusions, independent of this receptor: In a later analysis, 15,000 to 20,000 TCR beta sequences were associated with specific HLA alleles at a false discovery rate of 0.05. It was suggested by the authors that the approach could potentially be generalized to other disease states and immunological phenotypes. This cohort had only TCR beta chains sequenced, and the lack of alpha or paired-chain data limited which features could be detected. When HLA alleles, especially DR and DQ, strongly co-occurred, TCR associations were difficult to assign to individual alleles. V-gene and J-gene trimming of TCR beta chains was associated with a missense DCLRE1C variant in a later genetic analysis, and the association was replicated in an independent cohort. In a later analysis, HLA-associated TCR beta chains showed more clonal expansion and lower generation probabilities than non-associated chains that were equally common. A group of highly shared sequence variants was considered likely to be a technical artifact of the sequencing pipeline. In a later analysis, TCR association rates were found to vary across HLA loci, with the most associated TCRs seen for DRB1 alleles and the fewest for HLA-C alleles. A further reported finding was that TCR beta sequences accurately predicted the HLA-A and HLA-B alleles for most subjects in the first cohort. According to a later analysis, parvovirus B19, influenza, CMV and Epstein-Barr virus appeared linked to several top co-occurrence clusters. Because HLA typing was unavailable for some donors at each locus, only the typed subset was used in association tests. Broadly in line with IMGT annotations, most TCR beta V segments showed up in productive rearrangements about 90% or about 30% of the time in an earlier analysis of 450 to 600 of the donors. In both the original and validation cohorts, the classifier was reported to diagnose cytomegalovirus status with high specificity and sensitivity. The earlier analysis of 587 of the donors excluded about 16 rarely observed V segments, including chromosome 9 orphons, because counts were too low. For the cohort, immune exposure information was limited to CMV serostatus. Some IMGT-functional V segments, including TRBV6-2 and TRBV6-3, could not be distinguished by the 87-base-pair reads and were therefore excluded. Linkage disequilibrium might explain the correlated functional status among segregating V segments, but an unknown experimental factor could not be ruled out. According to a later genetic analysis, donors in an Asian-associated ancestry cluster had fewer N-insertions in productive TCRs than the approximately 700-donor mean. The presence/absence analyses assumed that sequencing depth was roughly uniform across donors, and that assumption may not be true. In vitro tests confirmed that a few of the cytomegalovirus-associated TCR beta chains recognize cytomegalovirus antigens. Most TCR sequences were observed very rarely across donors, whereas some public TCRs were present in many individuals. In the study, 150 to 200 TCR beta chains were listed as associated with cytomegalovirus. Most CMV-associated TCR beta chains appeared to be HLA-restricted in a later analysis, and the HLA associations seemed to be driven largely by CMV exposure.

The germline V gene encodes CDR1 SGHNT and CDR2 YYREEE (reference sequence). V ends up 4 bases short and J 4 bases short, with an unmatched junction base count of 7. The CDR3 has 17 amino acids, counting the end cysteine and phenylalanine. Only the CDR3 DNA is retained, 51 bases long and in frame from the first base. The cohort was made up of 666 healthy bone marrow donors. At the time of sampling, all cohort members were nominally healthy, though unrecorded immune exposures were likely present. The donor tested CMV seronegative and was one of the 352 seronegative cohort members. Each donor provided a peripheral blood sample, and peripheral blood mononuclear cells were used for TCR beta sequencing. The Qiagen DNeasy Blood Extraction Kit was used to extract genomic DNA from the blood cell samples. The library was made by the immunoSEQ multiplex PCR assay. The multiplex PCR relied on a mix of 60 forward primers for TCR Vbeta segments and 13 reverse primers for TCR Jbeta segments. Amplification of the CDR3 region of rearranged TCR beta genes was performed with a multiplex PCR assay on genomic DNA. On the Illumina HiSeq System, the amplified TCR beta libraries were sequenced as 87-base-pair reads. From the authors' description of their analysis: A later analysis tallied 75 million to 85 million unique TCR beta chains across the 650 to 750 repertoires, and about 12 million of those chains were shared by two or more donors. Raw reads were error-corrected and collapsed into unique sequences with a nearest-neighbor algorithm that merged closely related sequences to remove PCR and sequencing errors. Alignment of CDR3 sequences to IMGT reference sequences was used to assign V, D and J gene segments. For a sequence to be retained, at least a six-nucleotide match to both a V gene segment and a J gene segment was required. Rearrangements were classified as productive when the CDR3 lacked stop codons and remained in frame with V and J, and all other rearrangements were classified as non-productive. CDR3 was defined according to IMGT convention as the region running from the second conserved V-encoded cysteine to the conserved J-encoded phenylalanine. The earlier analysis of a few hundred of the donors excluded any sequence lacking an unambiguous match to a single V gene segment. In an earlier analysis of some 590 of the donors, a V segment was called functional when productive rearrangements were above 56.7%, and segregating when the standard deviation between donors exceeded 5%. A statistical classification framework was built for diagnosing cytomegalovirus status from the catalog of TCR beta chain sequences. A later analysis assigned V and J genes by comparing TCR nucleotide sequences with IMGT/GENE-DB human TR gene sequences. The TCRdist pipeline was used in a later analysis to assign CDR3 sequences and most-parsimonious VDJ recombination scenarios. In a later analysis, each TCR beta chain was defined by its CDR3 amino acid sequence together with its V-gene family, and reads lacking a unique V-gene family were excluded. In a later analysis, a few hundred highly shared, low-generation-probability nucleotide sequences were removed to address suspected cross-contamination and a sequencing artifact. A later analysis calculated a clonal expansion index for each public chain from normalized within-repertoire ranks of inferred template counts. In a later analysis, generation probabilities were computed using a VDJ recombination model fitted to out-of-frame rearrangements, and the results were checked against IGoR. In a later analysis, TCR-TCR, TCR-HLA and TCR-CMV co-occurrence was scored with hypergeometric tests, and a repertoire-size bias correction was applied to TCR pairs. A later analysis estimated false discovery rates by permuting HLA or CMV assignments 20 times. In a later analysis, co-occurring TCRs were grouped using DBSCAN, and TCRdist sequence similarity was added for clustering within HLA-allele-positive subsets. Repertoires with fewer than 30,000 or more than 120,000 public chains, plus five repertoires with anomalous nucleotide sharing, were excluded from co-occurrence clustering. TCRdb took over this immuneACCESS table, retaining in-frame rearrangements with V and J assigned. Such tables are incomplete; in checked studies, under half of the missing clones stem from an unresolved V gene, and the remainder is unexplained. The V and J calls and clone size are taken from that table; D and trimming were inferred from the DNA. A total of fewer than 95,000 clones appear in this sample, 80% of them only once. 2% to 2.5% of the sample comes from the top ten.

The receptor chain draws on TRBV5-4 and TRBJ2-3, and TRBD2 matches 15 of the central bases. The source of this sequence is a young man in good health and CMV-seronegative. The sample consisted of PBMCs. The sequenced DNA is TGTGCCAGCAGCCCGGGACTAGCGGGGGGTGGGGCAGATACGCAGTATTTT. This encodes CASSPGLAGGGADTQYF.